What follows is one TCR beta chain and its context. Its antigen remains undetermined. No quality values exist for individual bases; no much larger clone is one base distant. The library relied on the immunoSEQ multiplex PCR assay. For TCR sequencing, RNA was extracted from every sample and reverse transcribed into cDNA to serve as template. First-strand cDNA was synthesized using SuperScript III with a 2:1 mix of oligo-dT and random hexamers. A synthetic immune receptor repertoire was used to gauge amplification bias, and whatever bias remained was removed computationally. Turning to the authors' computational methods: Raw reads were preprocessed for error removal, and CDR3 was defined according to IMGT conventions as running from the conserved cysteine to phenylalanine. To get clonality, Shannon entropy was normalized by log2 of the number of productive unique TCRs and the result was subtracted from 1. Scalp TCRbeta sequences were cross-referenced with sorted blood CD4 and CD8 repertoires so that the CD4 or CD8 identity of scalp clones could be inferred. TCRdb re-hosts the immuneACCESS table, in-frame sequences only. Its copies lack some clones; in the studies checked, an unresolved V gene accounts for under half of them, and the cause for the rest is not known. That table is the source of V, J and clone size, and D and trimming were worked out from the DNA. This sample holds approximately 89,000 clones; 35% to 45% were observed only once. The ten largest clones take up 0.79% of the sample.

Peripheral blood and lesional scalp punch biopsies were obtained from patients with alopecia areata. After PBMCs were isolated by density centrifugation and stained for CD3, CD4 and CD8, a FACSAria was used to sort CD4+ and CD8+ T cells. The data derive from a study of CD8+ T cells in alopecia areata (dated by TCRdb to the late 2010s). About the full investigation: Treated patients were enrolled in an open-label pilot trial of oral tofacitinib, 5 to 10 mg twice daily, for moderate-to-severe alopecia areata. TCRbeta CDR3 regions were amplified by immunoSEQ multiplex PCR using 35 Vbeta forward and 13 Jbeta reverse primers. In both human patients and the C3H/HeJ mouse model, the study applied high-throughput TCRbeta sequencing to look at T cell clonal expansion in alopecia areata. Patients stayed on tofacitinib for 6 to 18 months and then had 6 months of follow-up off drug so that delayed response and recurrence could be assessed. Scalp clonality was compared among normal scalp (n=4), patchy alopecia areata scalp (n=8), and alopecia totalis/universalis scalp (n=8). On the human side, TCRbeta sequencing was run on scalp tissue and on sorted CD4+ and CD8+ peripheral blood T cells from healthy controls and from alopecia areata patients with either patchy or totalis/universalis disease. Biopsies were taken from tofacitinib-treated patients at baseline and again at 4 and 24 weeks into treatment, and several of those patients also had a later scalp biopsy. The RNA source kit depended on sample type: the PAXgene miRNA kit for fixed scalp, the miRNeasy kit for PBMCs, and the RNeasy kit for mouse skin.

Summary of the overall study and its limitations: Scalp TCR repertoire analysis is complicated because resident alphabeta T cells in normal human skin are also sequenced, whereas mouse skin is dominated by gammadelta T cells. Compared with normal scalp, lesional scalp had higher clonality and more expanded CD8+ clones, particularly in alopecia totalis/universalis, a pattern that suggests antigenic drive. Shared TCR sequences between patients were less evident than in mice, which may be partly attributable to HLA diversity in the patient population.

Deletion took 3 bases off V and 3 bases off J, with a span of 13 bases between the germline ends. From cysteine to phenylalanine, the CDR3 is 14 amino acids long. The CDR3 DNA has 42 bases and is translated from base 1. Via the germline V gene (reference sequence), CDR1 is SGHNT and CDR2 YYREEE. The receptor was derived from a human donor with alopecia areata. The sequenced material came from CD4+ T cells sorted from blood. Recombination connected TRBV5-4 to TRBJ2-7, with a tentative D call of TRBD1 or TRBD2, each matching 5 bases. CDR3 protein: CASSSGTAYYEQYF. The bases are TGTGCCAGCAGCTCCGGGACGGCCTACTACGAGCAGTACTTC.